The rows below give T cell receptor beta chains drawn from one sample of a study of T-cell memory formation after mild COVID-19. TCRdb recomputed calls from the 5' RACE reads with MiXCR, one row per CDR3 protein. The data hold about 430,000 distinct CDR3 sequences, with 24% observed a single time. Sequencing was done on a sample of PBMCs or a T cell subset sorted from them (not recorded which). These receptor sequences come from an adult woman who had mild COVID-19 (a few samples of this study predate the infection). Cell type and time point are not known. Each CDR3 is given with its conserved first and last residue. Fields, in order: D gene, J gene, V gene, clone size, CDR3 protein, CDR3 DNA. The D gene is left open where the match is weak. The size entry is marked missing in some rows and otherwise reads once, few, many or a size class.

d_gene: NA; j_gene: TRBJ2-5; v_gene: TRBV7-8; abundance: NA; CDR3aa: CASSTSGWQETQYF; CDR3nt: TGTGCCAGCAGCACCTCAGGGTGGCAAGAGACCCAGTACTTC
d_gene: TRBD1; j_gene: TRBJ2-2; v_gene: TRBV7-2; abundance: many; CDR3aa: CASSLRQGTGELFF; CDR3nt: TGTGCCAGCAGCTTAAGACAGGGCACCGGGGAGCTGTTTTTT
d_gene: TRBD1; j_gene: TRBJ2-7; v_gene: TRBV6-5; abundance: NA; CDR3aa: CASSGGPGQGSYEQYF; CDR3nt: TGTGCCAGCAGTGGGGGCCCTGGACAGGGATCCTACGAGCAGTACTTC
d_gene: NA; j_gene: TRBJ2-1; v_gene: TRBV6-6; abundance: NA; CDR3aa: CASRGDRWSYNEQFF; CDR3nt: TGTGCCAGCAGAGGAGACAGGTGGTCCTACAATGAGCAGTTCTTC
d_gene: TRBD1; j_gene: TRBJ1-2; v_gene: TRBV29-1; abundance: few; CDR3aa: CSVAAGGEGGYTF; CDR3nt: TGCAGCGTTGCGGCAGGGGGTGAGGGAGGCTACACCTTC
d_gene: NA; j_gene: TRBJ2-7; v_gene: TRBV5-5; abundance: NA; CDR3aa: CASSQAVGSSYEQYF; CDR3nt: TGTGCCAGCAGCCAAGCGGTGGGAAGCTCCTACGAGCAGTACTTC
d_gene: TRBD1; j_gene: TRBJ2-7; v_gene: TRBV6-5; abundance: few; CDR3aa: CAISPDRGSYEQYF; CDR3nt: TGTGCCATTTCACCGGACAGGGGTTCTTACGAGCAGTACTTC
d_gene: NA; j_gene: TRBJ1-2; v_gene: TRBV6-5; abundance: NA; CDR3aa: CASSYSRRDGYTF; CDR3nt: TGTGCCAGCAGTTACTCCAGGAGGGATGGCTACACCTTC
d_gene: NA; j_gene: TRBJ2-7; v_gene: TRBV20-1; abundance: NA; CDR3aa: CSARVAMRSYEQYF; CDR3nt: TGCAGTGCTAGAGTAGCGATGAGGAGTTACGAGCAGTACTTC
d_gene: NA; j_gene: TRBJ1-6; v_gene: TRBV4-2; abundance: NA; CDR3aa: CASSQDRERPLHF; CDR3nt: TGTGCCAGCAGCCAAGATCGAGAGAGGCCCCTCCACTTT
d_gene: NA; j_gene: TRBJ2-5; v_gene: TRBV7-7; abundance: many; CDR3aa: CASSLGGLETQYF; CDR3nt: TGTGCTAGCAGCTTAGGGGGGCTGGAGACCCAGTACTTC
d_gene: NA; j_gene: TRBJ1-5; v_gene: TRBV30; abundance: once; CDR3aa: CAWSVGGLDQPQHF; CDR3nt: TGTGCCTGGAGTGTAGGGGGACTTGATCAGCCCCAGCATTTT
d_gene: NA; j_gene: TRBJ2-7; v_gene: TRBV13; abundance: few; CDR3aa: CASSLGREEQYF; CDR3nt: TGTGCCAGCAGCTTAGGCCGTGAAGAGCAGTACTTC
d_gene: TRBD2; j_gene: TRBJ2-7; v_gene: TRBV7-6; abundance: NA; CDR3aa: CASSQSTSGRSYEQYF; CDR3nt: TGTGCCAGCAGCCAATCTACTAGCGGCCGATCCTACGAGCAGTACTTC
d_gene: NA; j_gene: TRBJ2-1; v_gene: TRBV12-3/TRBV12-4; abundance: NA; CDR3aa: CASSRDRTSYNEQFF; CDR3nt: TGTGCCAGCAGCCGGGACCGTACCTCCTACAATGAGCAGTTCTTC
d_gene: TRBD2; j_gene: TRBJ2-7; v_gene: TRBV12-3/TRBV12-4; abundance: few; CDR3aa: CASSPYSGSHEQYF; CDR3nt: TGTGCCAGCAGTCCCTATAGCGGGAGCCACGAGCAGTACTTC
d_gene: NA; j_gene: TRBJ1-1; v_gene: TRBV6-5; abundance: NA; CDR3aa: CASSYSPGHTEAFF; CDR3nt: TGTGCCAGCAGTTACTCGCCCGGGCACACTGAAGCTTTCTTT
d_gene: TRBD2; j_gene: TRBJ2-1; v_gene: TRBV6-1; abundance: few; CDR3aa: CASSEGLAGSNEQFF; CDR3nt: TGTGCCAGCAGTGAGGGACTAGCCGGATCCAATGAGCAGTTCTTC
d_gene: TRBD2; j_gene: TRBJ2-1; v_gene: TRBV7-9; abundance: NA; CDR3aa: CASSLEGSGRRYNEQFF; CDR3nt: TGTGCCAGCAGCTTAGAGGGTAGCGGGCGTCGTTACAATGAGCAGTTCTTC
d_gene: NA; j_gene: TRBJ2-6; v_gene: TRBV15; abundance: NA; CDR3aa: CATSRDSQGLSGANVLTF; CDR3nt: TGTGCCACCAGCAGAGATTCCCAGGGCCTCTCTGGGGCCAACGTCCTGACTTTC
d_gene: NA; j_gene: TRBJ2-1; v_gene: TRBV27; abundance: once; CDR3aa: CASSYLVTYNEQFF; CDR3nt: TGTGCCAGCAGCTACCTGGTGACCTACAATGAGCAGTTCTTC
d_gene: NA; j_gene: TRBJ2-1; v_gene: TRBV7-3; abundance: few; CDR3aa: CASSLIRTGTNNEQFF; CDR3nt: TGTGCCAGCAGCTTAATAAGAACAGGGACAAACAATGAGCAGTTCTTC
d_gene: TRBD1; j_gene: TRBJ1-2; v_gene: TRBV15; abundance: NA; CDR3aa: CATLQSPGTGGHGYTF; CDR3nt: TGTGCCACCCTCCAATCCCCCGGGACAGGGGGCCATGGCTACACCTTC
d_gene: NA; j_gene: TRBJ2-3; v_gene: TRBV7-9; abundance: NA; CDR3aa: CASSQLTVPTDTQYF; CDR3nt: TGTGCCAGCAGCCAACTGACAGTCCCAACAGATACGCAGTATTTT
d_gene: NA; j_gene: TRBJ1-2; v_gene: TRBV5-1; abundance: few; CDR3aa: CASSATGGLYGYTF; CDR3nt: TGCGCCAGCAGCGCCACAGGAGGCCTCTATGGCTACACCTTC
d_gene: TRBD1; j_gene: TRBJ1-5; v_gene: TRBV15; abundance: few; CDR3aa: CATSTLEGGTVNQPQHF; CDR3nt: TGTGCCACCAGCACCCTTGAGGGTGGGACAGTCAATCAGCCCCAGCATTTT
d_gene: NA; j_gene: TRBJ2-2; v_gene: TRBV7-8; abundance: few; CDR3aa: CASSRRNPSSPGELFF; CDR3nt: TGTGCCAGCAGCCGGAGGAACCCCTCATCTCCCGGGGAGCTGTTTTTT
d_gene: NA; j_gene: TRBJ1-1; v_gene: TRBV7-9; abundance: many; CDR3aa: CASSLGIGEDTEAFF; CDR3nt: TGTGCCAGCAGCTTAGGAATAGGGGAGGACACTGAAGCTTTCTTT
d_gene: TRBD1; j_gene: TRBJ2-3; v_gene: TRBV27; abundance: few; CDR3aa: CASSDRQGFNSRGTDTQYF; CDR3nt: TGTGCCAGCAGTGACCGACAGGGCTTCAACTCTCGAGGCACAGATACGCAGTATTTT
d_gene: NA; j_gene: TRBJ2-1; v_gene: TRBV9; abundance: NA; CDR3aa: CASSVDGRINEQFF; CDR3nt: TGTGCCAGCAGCGTAGATGGGAGGATTAATGAGCAGTTCTTC
d_gene: TRBD1; j_gene: TRBJ2-1; v_gene: TRBV5-1; abundance: few; CDR3aa: CASSGQGYLNEQFF; CDR3nt: TGCGCCAGCAGCGGACAGGGCTACTTAAATGAGCAGTTCTTC
d_gene: TRBD1; j_gene: TRBJ1-1; v_gene: TRBV7-9; abundance: few; CDR3aa: CASSYPTGGNTEAFF; CDR3nt: TGTGCCAGCAGCTACCCGACAGGGGGCAACACTGAAGCTTTCTTT
d_gene: TRBD2; j_gene: TRBJ2-7; v_gene: TRBV2; abundance: NA; CDR3aa: CASGREIYEQYF; CDR3nt: TGTGCCAGCGGGAGGGAAATCTACGAGCAGTACTTC
d_gene: TRBD2; j_gene: TRBJ2-7; v_gene: TRBV12-3/TRBV12-4; abundance: NA; CDR3aa: CASSWGPGLAGYEQYF; CDR3nt: TGTGCCAGCAGTTGGGGACCGGGACTAGCGGGGTACGAGCAGTACTTC
d_gene: NA; j_gene: TRBJ2-1; v_gene: TRBV6-2/TRBV6-3; abundance: few; CDR3aa: CASSYSYGLSYNEQFF; CDR3nt: TGTGCCAGCAGTTACTCGTATGGTTTATCCTACAATGAGCAGTTCTTC
d_gene: NA; j_gene: TRBJ2-1; v_gene: TRBV15; abundance: once; CDR3aa: CATSRDIGTQRSYNEQFF; CDR3nt: TGTGCCACCAGCAGAGATATCGGGACCCAGCGGTCCTACAATGAGCAGTTCTTC
d_gene: TRBD1; j_gene: TRBJ1-4; v_gene: TRBV29-1; abundance: NA; CDR3aa: CSVEGARSEKLFF; CDR3nt: TGCAGCGTGGAGGGGGCTAGATCCGAAAAACTGTTTTTT
d_gene: NA; j_gene: TRBJ2-1; v_gene: TRBV24-1; abundance: NA; CDR3aa: CATSDPTPRDSSYNEQFF; CDR3nt: TGTGCCACCAGTGATCCGACTCCCCGGGACTCGTCCTACAATGAGCAGTTCTTC
d_gene: TRBD2; j_gene: TRBJ2-5; v_gene: TRBV11-2; abundance: many; CDR3aa: CASSPRLGLAGGGETQYF; CDR3nt: TGTGCCAGCAGCCCTCGCCTGGGACTAGCGGGAGGTGGCGAGACCCAGTACTTC
d_gene: TRBD1; j_gene: TRBJ1-1; v_gene: TRBV9; abundance: many; CDR3aa: CASSVGTGGNEAFF; CDR3nt: TGTGCCAGCAGCGTAGGAACAGGGGGCAATGAAGCTTTCTTT